This T cell receptor beta chain was obtained from a study of CD4+ T cells in melanoma. Overall study findings and caveats: A reported correlation linked neoantigen-specific CD4+ T cells to CD8+, macrophage and B cell function. Diverse differentiation states were reported for melanoma neoantigen-specific CD4+ T cells.

Germline V gene data show CDR1 as SGHDN and CDR2 as FVKESK. Losses at the gene ends were 3 bases for V and 6 bases for J; bases not matched to a gene: 5. CDR3 size: 14 residues. Using immunoSEQ multiplex PCR, the repertoire was profiled, and TCRdb retains in-frame clones only, with some absent. The table includes roughly 12,000 clones, 66% detected once. On this clone: The target antigen is unknown.

The chain links TRBV14 to TRBJ2-5; 9 bases map to TRBD2. The sequenced material came from cells from a culture (not recorded whether cultured in vitro). The source is a human donor with melanoma. CDR3 sequence (DNA): TGTGCCAGCAGCCAGAAGGGACTAGCAAAGACCCAGTACTTC. Translation gives CASSQKGLAKTQYF.